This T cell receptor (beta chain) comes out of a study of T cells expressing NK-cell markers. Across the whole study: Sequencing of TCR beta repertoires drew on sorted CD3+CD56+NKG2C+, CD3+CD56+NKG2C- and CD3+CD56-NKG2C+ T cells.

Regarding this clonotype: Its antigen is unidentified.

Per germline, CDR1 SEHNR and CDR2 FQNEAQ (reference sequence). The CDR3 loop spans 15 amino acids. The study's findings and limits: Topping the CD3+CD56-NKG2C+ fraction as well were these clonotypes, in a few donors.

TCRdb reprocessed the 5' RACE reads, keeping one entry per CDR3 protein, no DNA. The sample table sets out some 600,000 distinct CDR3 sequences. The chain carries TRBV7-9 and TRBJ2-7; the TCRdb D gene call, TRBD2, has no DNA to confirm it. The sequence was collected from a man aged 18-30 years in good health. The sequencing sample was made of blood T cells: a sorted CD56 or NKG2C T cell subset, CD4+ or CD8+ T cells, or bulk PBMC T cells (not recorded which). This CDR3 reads CASSRNSGRKDEQYF.